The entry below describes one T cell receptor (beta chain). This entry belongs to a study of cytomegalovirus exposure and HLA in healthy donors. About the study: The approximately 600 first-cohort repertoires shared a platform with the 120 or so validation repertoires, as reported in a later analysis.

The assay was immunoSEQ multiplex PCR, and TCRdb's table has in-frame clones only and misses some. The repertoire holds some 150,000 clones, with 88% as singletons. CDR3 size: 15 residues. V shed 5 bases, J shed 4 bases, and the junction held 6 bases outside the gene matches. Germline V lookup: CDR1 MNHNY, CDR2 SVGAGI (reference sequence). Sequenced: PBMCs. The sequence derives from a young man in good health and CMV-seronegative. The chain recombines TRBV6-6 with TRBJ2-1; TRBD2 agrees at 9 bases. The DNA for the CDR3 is TGTGCCAGCAGTCGGACTAGCGTAACGTACAATGAGCAGTTCTTC. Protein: CASSRTSVTYNEQFF.